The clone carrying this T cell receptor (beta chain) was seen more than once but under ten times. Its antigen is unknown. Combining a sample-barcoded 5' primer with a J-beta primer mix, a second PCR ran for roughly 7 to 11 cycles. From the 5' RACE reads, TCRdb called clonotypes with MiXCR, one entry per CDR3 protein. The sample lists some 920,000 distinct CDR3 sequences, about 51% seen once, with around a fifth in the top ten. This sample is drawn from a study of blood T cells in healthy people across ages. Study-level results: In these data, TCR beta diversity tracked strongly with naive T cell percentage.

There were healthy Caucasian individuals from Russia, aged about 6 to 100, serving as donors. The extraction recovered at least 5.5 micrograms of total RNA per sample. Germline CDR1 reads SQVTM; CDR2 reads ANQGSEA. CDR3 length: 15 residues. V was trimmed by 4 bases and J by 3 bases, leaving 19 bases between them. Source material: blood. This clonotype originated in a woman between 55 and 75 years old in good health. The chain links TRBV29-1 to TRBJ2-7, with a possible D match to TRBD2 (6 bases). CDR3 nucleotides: TGCAGCGTTGTACCGGCAGCGGGCGTTCTCTACGAGCAGTACTTC. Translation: CSVVPAAGVLYEQYF.